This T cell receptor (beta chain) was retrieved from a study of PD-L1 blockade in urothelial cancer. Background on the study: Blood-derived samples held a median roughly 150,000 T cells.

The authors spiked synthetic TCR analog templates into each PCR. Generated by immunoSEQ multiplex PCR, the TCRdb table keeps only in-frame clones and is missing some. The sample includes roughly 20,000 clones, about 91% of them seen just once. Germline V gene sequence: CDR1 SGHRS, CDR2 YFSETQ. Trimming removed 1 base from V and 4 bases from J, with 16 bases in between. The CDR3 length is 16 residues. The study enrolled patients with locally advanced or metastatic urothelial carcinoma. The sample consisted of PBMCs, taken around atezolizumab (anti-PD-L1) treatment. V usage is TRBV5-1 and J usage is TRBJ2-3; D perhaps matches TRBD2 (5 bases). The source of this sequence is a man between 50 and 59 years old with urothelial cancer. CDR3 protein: CASSLRLSERADTQYF. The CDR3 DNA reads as TGCGCCAGCAGCTTGCGGCTAAGCGAGAGGGCAGATACGCAGTATTTT.